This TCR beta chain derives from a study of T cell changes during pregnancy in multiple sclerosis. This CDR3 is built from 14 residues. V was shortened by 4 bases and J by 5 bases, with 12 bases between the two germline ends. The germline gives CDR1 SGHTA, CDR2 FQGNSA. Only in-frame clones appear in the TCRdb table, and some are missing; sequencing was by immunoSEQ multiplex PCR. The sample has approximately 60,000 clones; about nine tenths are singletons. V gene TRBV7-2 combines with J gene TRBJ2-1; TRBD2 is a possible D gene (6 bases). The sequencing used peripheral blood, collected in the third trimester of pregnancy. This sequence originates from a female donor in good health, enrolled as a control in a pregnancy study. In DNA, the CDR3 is TGTGCCAGCAGCTGGAGGGCCCTCGACAATGAGCAGTTCTTC. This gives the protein CASSWRALDNEQFF.